These 14 T cell receptor beta chains were all obtained from the same sample, sequenced in a study of T cell responses to AZD1222 COVID-19 vaccine. Produced via immunoSEQ multiplex PCR; TCRdb's table is partial and in-frame only. The data show over 90,000 clones, 84% seen once. The material sequenced was peripheral blood, taken on day 0 of AZD1222 vaccination. The receptors here all came from an adult in good health.

This chain uses TRBV29-1 with TRBJ2-3, with D perhaps assigned TRBD1 or TRBD2 (6 bases each). V was cut by 3 bases and J by 4 bases, with 11 bases left in between. The CDR3 sequence is 13 residues long. Looked up from germline, CDR1 is SQVTM and CDR2 is ANQGSEA. CDR3 sequence: CSVDRGGADTQYF. In DNA form, the CDR3 reads TGCAGCGTTGACAGGGGCGGGGCAGATACGCAGTATTTT.

The genes are TRBV7-8 and TRBJ1-2, with TRBD1 as a possible D gene (5 bases). V lost 7 bases and J lost 7, with 19 bases in between. The CDR3 has 14 amino acids. CDR1 and CDR2 from the germline V gene are SGHVS and FQNEAQ. The CDR3 spells CASTGTGVFSGYTF. Here the CDR3 DNA reads TGTGCCAGCACCGGGACGGGGGTTTTTAGTGGCTACACCTTC.

The chain is built from TRBV5-1 and TRBJ1-4; TRBD1 aligns across 8 bases. This CDR3 is built from 14 residues. V lost 4 bases to trimming and J lost 5 bases; unmatched junction nucleotides: 4. Germline V gene sequence: CDR1 SGHRS, CDR2 YFSETQ. CDR3 nucleotide sequence: TGCGCCAGCAGCCTAGGGACAGGCAATGAAAAACTGTTTTTT. The encoded protein is CASSLGTGNEKLFF.

The CDR3 DNA reads TGTGCCACCAGCAGAGCAACCGGGGAGCTGTTTTTT. Translating gives CATSRATGELFF. The V gene is TRBV15, the J gene TRBJ2-2; unclear D gene. CDR3 size: 12 residues. Germline values: CDR1 LNHNV, CDR2 YYDKDF (reference sequence). V lost 1 base to trimming and J lost 5 bases, with 2 bases between them.

The chain carries TRBV10-3 and TRBJ2-1, with D possibly TRBD1 on 5 matching bases. The CDR3 covers 12 residues. Trimming left V 6 bases short and J 8 bases short, with 11 bases between. Germline CDR1 ENHRY, CDR2 SYGVKD. CDR3 residues: CAIRGQADEQFF. In DNA form, the CDR3 reads TGTGCCATCAGGGGGCAGGCCGATGAGCAGTTCTTC.

This chain joins TRBV4-3 and TRBJ1-1, with D uncertain. Trimming shortened V by 3 bases and J by 1 base, and 6 bases separated the two germline ends. CDR3 size: 13 residues. Germline lookup yields CDR1 LGHNA and CDR2 YSLEER. Written as DNA, the CDR3 is TGCGCCAGCAGCCACGGGAAGAACACTGAAGCTTTCTTT. As protein: CASSHGKNTEAFF.

In this sample, this clone turned up once. This chain links TRBV12-5 with TRBJ1-1; 11 nucleotides align to TRBD1. This CDR3 has 13 amino acids. The V and J ends lost 6 bases and 4 bases, in that order; junction bases with no gene match: 1. The germline CDR1 and CDR2 sequences are LGHNT and FRNRAP. CDR3 in amino acids: CASGDRGLTEAFF. CDR3 DNA: TGTGCTAGTGGGGACAGGGGGCTCACTGAAGCTTTCTTT.

The chain has TRBV7-8 and TRBJ1-4; TRBD1 matches at 9 bases. The CDR3 is 15 residues long. V shed 1 base, J shed 4 bases, and the junction held 1 base outside the gene matches. CDR1 and CDR2 (germline): SGHVS, FQNEAQ. In nucleotides, the CDR3 is TGTGCCAGCAGCTTAGGGGACAGGGATAATGAAAAACTGTTTTTT. This encodes CASSLGDRDNEKLFF.

The gene calls are TRBV7-2 and TRBJ1-3; D remains unclear. The V and J ends lost 8 bases and 1 base respectively, with 6 bases between them. There are 12 residues in the CDR3. In germline, CDR1 is SGHTA, CDR2 FQGNSA. Written as DNA, the CDR3 is TGTGCCAGCGGCCAGTCTGGAAACACCATATATTTT. Amino acid sequence: CASGQSGNTIYF. The complete variable domain, with remaining parts taken from reference TRBV7-2 and TRBJ1-3, reads GAGVSQSPSNKVTEKGKDVELRCDPISGHTALYWYRQSLGQGLEFLIYFQGNSAPDKSGLPSDRFSAERTGGSVSTLTIQRTQQEDSAVYLCASGQSGNTIYFGEGSWLTVV.

V gene TRBV6-2 or TRBV6-3 combines with J gene TRBJ1-5; 8 bases agree with TRBD1. This CDR3 has 16 amino acids. CDR1 MNHEY and CDR2 SVGEGT come from the germline V gene. The ends lost 5 bases at V and 4 bases at J; junction bases unmatched: 10. The DNA for the CDR3 is TGTGCCAGCAGTCCCCGGGACAGGAGCAAAAATCAGCCCCAGCATTTT. It encodes CASSPRDRSKNQPQHF.

The chain recombines TRBV4-1 with TRBJ2-3; 8 bases match TRBD2. The junction had 11 bases not matched to a gene; V was cut back by 5 bases and J by 4 bases. Per the germline V gene, CDR1 is MGHRA and CDR2 is YSYEKL. This CDR3 has 16 residues. DNA of the CDR3: TGCGCCAGCAGCAAGGTCCCGGGGGGGCGGTCAGATACGCAGTATTTT. Translated: CASSKVPGGRSDTQYF.

This clone was picked up one time. V and J are TRBV27 and TRBJ2-7, with 9 bases identical to TRBD2. V trimming: 3 bases; J trimming: 3 bases; junction bases outside the gene matches: 15. In germline, CDR1 is MNHEY, CDR2 SMNVEV (reference sequence). This CDR3 comprises 18 residues. The CDR3 DNA reads as TGTGCCAGCAGTTTTCAAACCCCCCAGCGGGGGGTTAACTACGAGCAGTACTTC. This translates into CASSFQTPQRGVNYEQYF.

The chain couples TRBV5-1 to TRBJ2-5; no definite D call. V gave up 1 base and J gave up 4 bases, with 14 bases separating them. CDR3 length equals 15 residues. Germline V gene lookup returns CDR1 SGHRS and CDR2 YFSETQ. CDR3 loop: CASSLSPNYGETQYF. The CDR3 nucleotides are TGCGCCAGCAGCTTGTCGCCAAACTATGGAGAGACCCAGTACTTC. Filled out from reference TRBV5-1 and TRBJ2-5, the complete variable domain reads KAGVTQTPRYLIKTRGQQVTLSCSPISGHRSVSWYQQTPGQGLQFLFEYFSETQRNKGNFPGRFSGRQFSNSRSEMNVSTLELGDSALYLCASSLSPNYGETQYFGPGTRLLVL.

This clone was recorded a few times. The chain is built from TRBV6-5 and TRBJ2-5; weak D call: TRBD1 (5 bases). With 6 bases removed from V and 7 bases from J, the gap between germline ends came to 18 bases. The CDR3 has 14 residues. Germline V gene lookup returns CDR1 MNHEY and CDR2 SVGAGI. CDR3 DNA: TGTGCCAGCAGATCACAAGGGGCCGGTGGGACCCAGTACTTC. Its protein is CASRSQGAGGTQYF.